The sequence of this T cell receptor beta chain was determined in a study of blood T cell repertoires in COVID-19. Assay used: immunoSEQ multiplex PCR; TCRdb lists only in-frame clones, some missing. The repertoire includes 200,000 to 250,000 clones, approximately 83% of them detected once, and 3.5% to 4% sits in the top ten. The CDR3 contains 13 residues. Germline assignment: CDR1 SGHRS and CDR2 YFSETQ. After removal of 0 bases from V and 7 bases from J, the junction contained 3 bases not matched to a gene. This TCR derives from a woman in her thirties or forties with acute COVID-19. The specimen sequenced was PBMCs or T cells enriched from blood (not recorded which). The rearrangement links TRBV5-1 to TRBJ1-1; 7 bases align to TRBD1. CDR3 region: CASSLGQGFEAFF. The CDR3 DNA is TGCGCCAGCAGCTTGGGACAGGGATTTGAAGCTTTCTTT.